This is a list of T cell receptor beta chains from one sample in a study of T-cell reconstitution after alpha-beta-depleted transplantation in children. TCRdb re-called the PCR reads through MiXCR, storing one row per CDR3 protein. The sample holds some 640,000 distinct CDR3 sequences; around 16% are singletons and the top ten take approximately 1%. The material sequenced was PBMCs from the stem cell graft donor, taken from the stem cell graft. These receptors came from a human donor who donated a stem cell graft to a child with acute myeloid leukemia. CDR3s include the opening cysteine and the closing phenylalanine or tryptophan. The D gene is left open where the match is weak. Clone size is not always given. Where it is, it says once, few, many or a class for expanded clones.

TRBV10-3	TRBJ1-1	few	TRBD1	TGTGCCATCAGTGCTGGGACAGAAGAAGCTTTCTTT	CAISAGTEEAFF
TRBV9	TRBJ1-1	many	.	TGTGCCAGCAGCGTGGGCGGGGACCACACTGAAGCTTTCTTT	CASSVGGDHTEAFF
TRBV7-9	TRBJ1-6	many	TRBD1	TGTGCCAGCAGCTTTGGACAGGGTGGTTCACCCCTCCACTTT	CASSFGQGGSPLHF
TRBV7-3	TRBJ2-3	.	.	TGTGCCAGCAGACGGGGGACGCAGTATTTT	CASRRGTQYF
TRBV20-1	TRBJ2-1	many	.	TGCAGTGCTCTCTTCCCTTGGACATACAATGAGCAGTTCTTC	CSALFPWTYNEQFF
TRBV20-1	TRBJ1-5	many	TRBD1	TGCAGTGCCAGATGGACAGGGAGTGATCAGCCCCAGCATTTT	CSARWTGSDQPQHF
TRBV7-9	TRBJ2-5	.	.	TGTGCCAGCAGACAAGGACTCCAAGAGACCCAGTACTTC	CASRQGLQETQYF
TRBV20-1	TRBJ2-1	.	TRBD1	TGCAGTGCTCCGGGACAGGGGGTCAATGAGCAGTTCTTC	CSAPGQGVNEQFF
TRBV28	TRBJ2-3	.	.	TGTGCCAGCAGCACCACTACGCAGTATTTT	CASSTTTQYF
TRBV7-3	TRBJ2-3	.	.	TGTGCCAGCAGCTTACAGGGGCCAGCAGATACGCAGTATTTT	CASSLQGPADTQYF
TRBV5-1	TRBJ1-2	few	.	TGCGCCAGCAGGGATGAGGCGGCAGCGAAGGGCTACACCTTC	CASRDEAAAKGYTF
TRBV12-3/TRBV12-4	TRBJ2-2	many	.	TGTGCCAGCAGTCCACAGGGGAACACCGGGGAGCTGTTTTTT	CASSPQGNTGELFF
TRBV7-6	TRBJ2-2	few	.	TGTGCCAGCAGCTTAGTAACTATTGGGACATACACCGGGGAGCTGTTTTTT	CASSLVTIGTYTGELFF
TRBV30	TRBJ2-5	.	.	TGTGCCTGGAATTGGGAATTCGAGGAGACCCAGTACTTC	CAWNWEFEETQYF
TRBV28	TRBJ1-1	.	TRBD1	TGTGCCAGCAGACAACTTCCAGGGGGCACTGAAGCTTTCTTT	CASRQLPGGTEAFF
TRBV12-3/TRBV12-4	TRBJ2-2	many	.	TGTGCCAGCAGTTTTCGTAGGGGGACCGGGGAGCTGTTTTTT	CASSFRRGTGELFF
TRBV20-1	TRBJ1-4	many	.	TGCAGTGCCCTCGGGGGGGACGTTTGGAAAGTGTTTTTT	CSALGGDVWKVFF
TRBV7-2	TRBJ2-5	.	.	TGTGCCAGCAGCACCCCGAGGGGCCCCACCTACCAAGAGACCCAGTACTTC	CASSTPRGPTYQETQYF
TRBV6-1	TRBJ2-3	many	.	TGTGCCAGCAGTAGGGGACCAACAGATACGCAGTATTTT	CASSRGPTDTQYF
TRBV5-1	TRBJ2-5	many	.	TGCGCCAGCAGCTTGGAGGGTCAGCCCCAAGAGACCCAGTACTTC	CASSLEGQPQETQYF
TRBV12-3/TRBV12-4	TRBJ2-5	many	.	TGTGCCAGCAGTTTCTCAACCCAGCCCCGAGAGACCCAGTACTTC	CASSFSTQPRETQYF
TRBV7-9	TRBJ2-1	.	TRBD1	TGTGCCAGCAGCTCACCCGACAGGGCTGAGCAGTTCTTC	CASSSPDRAEQFF
TRBV20-1	TRBJ2-2	many	TRBD1	TGCAGTGTTCCGACAGGGGGCGCAGTAGGCACCGGGGAGCTGTTTTTT	CSVPTGGAVGTGELFF
TRBV7-2	TRBJ1-1	few	.	TGTGCCAGCAGCTTATGGGGGGGCGGAACTGAAGCTTTCTTT	CASSLWGGGTEAFF
TRBV20-1	TRBJ1-1	many	.	TGCAGTGCCCCTCGGGGAGCCCAACTTGAAGCTTTCTTT	CSAPRGAQLEAFF
TRBV20-1	TRBJ2-3	.	TRBD1	TGCAGTGCTAGAGCCGGGACAGGCACAGATACGCAGTATTTT	CSARAGTGTDTQYF
TRBV12-3/TRBV12-4	TRBJ1-2	.	.	TGTGCCTTAATGCGGGAGACTAACTATGGCTACACCTTC	CALMRETNYGYTF
TRBV9	TRBJ1-2	few	.	TGTGCCAGCAGCCTGGGACATCTACGGGGCTATGGCTACACCTTC	CASSLGHLRGYGYTF
TRBV20-1	TRBJ1-6	many	.	TGCAGTGCTAGAGATCAGGGGACCTATTCACCCCTCCACTTT	CSARDQGTYSPLHF
TRBV7-2	TRBJ2-5	many	.	TGTGCCAGCAGCTTAGATGAGACCCAGTACTTC	CASSLDETQYF
TRBV20-1	TRBJ2-7	many	.	TGCAGTGCTAGAGATCTCCGCAGCTCCTACGAGCAGTACTTC	CSARDLRSSYEQYF
TRBV29-1	TRBJ2-2	many	.	TGCAGCGTTGAAGGCCGGGCGAACACCGGGGAGCTGTTTTTT	CSVEGRANTGELFF